This entry concerns a single T cell receptor (beta chain). What it recognizes is unknown. TCRdb passed the 5' RACE reads through MiXCR, listing each CDR3 protein once. The repertoire holds over 50,000 distinct CDR3 sequences, with 10% to 12% as singletons. The sample belongs to a study of early T cells in non-severe SARS-CoV-2 infection. Points from the study as a whole: VDJdb matching, biased toward anti-spike CD8 responses, missed private and CD4 specificities.

What was sequenced was whole blood. The sequence was obtained from an adult who was a healthcare worker with PCR-confirmed SARS-CoV-2 infection or an uninfected control (not recorded which).

The DNA for the CDR3 is TGTGCCAGTAGTATCCGCCCAGCCCCTCTGGCAGAGCTCACAGATACGCAGTATTTT. It specifies CASSIRPAPLAELTDTQYF. The genes are TRBV19 and TRBJ2-3; no clear D. The CDR3 has 19 amino acids. CDR1 is LNHDA and CDR2 is SQIVND in the germline V gene (reference sequence). The V end lost 3 bases, the J end lost 2 bases, and 24 bases lay between the germline ends.